This T cell receptor beta chain was found in a study of OX40 agonist ivuxolimab in advanced cancers. TCRdb keeps only in-frame clones here, not all; method: immunoSEQ multiplex PCR. In the table there are 82,000 or so clones, more than 70% of which are singletons. Specimen: CD4+ or CD8+ T cells sorted from blood, collected in a trial of the OX40 agonist ivuxolimab. The origin of this receptor is an adult with an advanced solid tumor such as melanoma, head and neck, liver or kidney cancer.

CDR3 coding DNA: TGTGCCAGCAGTTTCCTTGTCGGCGGGATCCTCTCCTACGAGCAGTACTTC. Encoded protein: CASSFLVGGILSYEQYF. This chain links TRBV28 with TRBJ2-7; weak D call: TRBD2 (6 bases). Germline assignment: CDR1 MDHEN and CDR2 SYDVKM. V lost 3 bases, J lost 0 bases, and 18 bases lay in between. This CDR3 comprises 17 residues.